This is a list of T cell receptor beta chains from one sample in a study of graft-versus-host responses after intestinal transplantation. Some clones are missing from TCRdb's copy, which holds only in-frame ones; the method was immunoSEQ multiplex PCR. The sample has over 80,000 clones; roughly 91% are singletons. For these receptors, no antigen is known. This specimen consisted of unstimulated CD4+ T cells sorted from spleen or lymph node cells, obtained before transplant. The receptors derive from a human donor who was the organ donor for an intestinal transplant. The CDR3 runs from the conserved cysteine through the conserved F or W. Each record gives: CDR3 protein, CDR3 DNA, clone size, D gene, J gene, V gene. D genes are given only for firm matches. Where a row states a size, it is once, few, many or the class of an expanded clone; other rows omit it.

CDR3aa: CASSLDRIGTGNFYGYTF; CDR3nt: TGTGCCAGCAGCTTAGATCGGATCGGGACAGGGAATTTCTATGGCTACACCTTC; abundance: NA; d_gene: TRBD1; j_gene: TRBJ1-2; v_gene: TRBV11-2
CDR3aa: CASSLNLQAHEQYF; CDR3nt: TGTGCCAGCAGCTTAAACTTGCAGGCCCACGAGCAGTACTTC; abundance: NA; d_gene: NA; j_gene: TRBJ2-7; v_gene: TRBV11-3
CDR3aa: CASSLLAGQFF; CDR3nt: TGTGCCAGCAGCTTACTTGCGGGGCAGTTCTTC; abundance: NA; d_gene: NA; j_gene: TRBJ2-1; v_gene: TRBV7-9
CDR3aa: CASSRSRSQHF; CDR3nt: TGTGCCAGCAGCCGCTCTAGGTCCCAGCATTTT; abundance: NA; d_gene: NA; j_gene: TRBJ1-5; v_gene: TRBV6-6
CDR3aa: CASSAHRDRVNYGYTF; CDR3nt: TGTGCCAGCAGCGCCCACCGCGACAGGGTTAACTATGGCTACACCTTC; abundance: NA; d_gene: TRBD1; j_gene: TRBJ1-2; v_gene: TRBV9
CDR3aa: CASSQLAGGETQYF; CDR3nt: TGTGCCAGCAGCCAGCTAGCGGGGGGAGAGACCCAGTACTTC; abundance: NA; d_gene: TRBD2; j_gene: TRBJ2-5; v_gene: TRBV4-2
CDR3aa: CASSHEALVRMGYTF; CDR3nt: TGTGCCAGCTCACACGAGGCCCTGGTCAGAATGGGCTACACCTTC; abundance: once; d_gene: NA; j_gene: TRBJ1-2; v_gene: TRBV18
CDR3aa: CASMSTLGAYEQYF; CDR3nt: TGTGCCAGTATGTCGACCCTGGGGGCTTACGAGCAGTACTTC; abundance: NA; d_gene: NA; j_gene: TRBJ2-7; v_gene: TRBV19
CDR3aa: CASRLDTSYGYTF; CDR3nt: TGTGCCAGTAGACTTGACACATCCTATGGCTACACCTTC; abundance: few; d_gene: NA; j_gene: TRBJ1-2; v_gene: TRBV19
CDR3aa: CASSLERGMNTEAFF; CDR3nt: TGCGCCAGCAGCTTGGAGCGGGGTATGAACACTGAAGCTTTCTTT; abundance: NA; d_gene: NA; j_gene: TRBJ1-1; v_gene: TRBV5-1
CDR3aa: CAWSPYRTGYFGSNQPQHF; CDR3nt: TGTGCCTGGAGTCCGTATAGGACAGGGTATTTTGGAAGCAATCAGCCCCAGCATTTT; abundance: NA; d_gene: TRBD1; j_gene: TRBJ1-5; v_gene: TRBV30
CDR3aa: CASSLGVLLLNSPLHF; CDR3nt: TGTGCCAGCAGCTTAGGCGTCCTTCTTCTCAATTCACCCCTCCACTTT; abundance: NA; d_gene: NA; j_gene: TRBJ1-6; v_gene: TRBV7-2
CDR3aa: CSAWTGGYTEAFF; CDR3nt: TGCAGCGCTTGGACAGGGGGGTACACTGAAGCTTTCTTT; abundance: NA; d_gene: TRBD1; j_gene: TRBJ1-1; v_gene: TRBV29-1
CDR3aa: CASSAEGLKLREQYF; CDR3nt: TGTGCCAGCAGTGCAGAGGGACTTAAGCTACGGGAGCAGTACTTC; abundance: NA; d_gene: NA; j_gene: TRBJ2-7; v_gene: TRBV6-5
CDR3aa: CASSLSGQGQETQYF; CDR3nt: TGTGCCAGCAGCCTTAGCGGCCAAGGCCAAGAGACCCAGTACTTC; abundance: NA; d_gene: NA; j_gene: TRBJ2-5; v_gene: TRBV7-9
CDR3aa: CASSQDHKTSGFYNEQFF; CDR3nt: TGCGCCAGCAGCCAAGATCATAAGACTAGCGGCTTCTACAATGAGCAGTTCTTC; abundance: NA; d_gene: TRBD2; j_gene: TRBJ2-1; v_gene: TRBV4-1
CDR3aa: CASSLVTRGPDTQYF; CDR3nt: TGTGCCAGCAGCTTAGTAACTAGGGGGCCAGATACGCAGTATTTT; abundance: NA; d_gene: TRBD1; j_gene: TRBJ2-3; v_gene: TRBV7-2
CDR3aa: CASSQRRAGGEQFF; CDR3nt: TGCGCCAGCAGCCAAAGACGGGCCGGAGGAGAGCAGTTCTTC; abundance: NA; d_gene: NA; j_gene: TRBJ2-1; v_gene: TRBV4-1
CDR3aa: CASSPPGLPVYNEQFF; CDR3nt: TGTGCCAGCTCACCTCCGGGACTCCCTGTCTACAATGAGCAGTTCTTC; abundance: NA; d_gene: NA; j_gene: TRBJ2-1; v_gene: TRBV18
CDR3aa: CASSQSGSYNEQFF; CDR3nt: TGCGCCAGCAGCCAGTCCGGGAGTTACAATGAGCAGTTCTTC; abundance: NA; d_gene: NA; j_gene: TRBJ2-1; v_gene: TRBV4-1
CDR3aa: CASSPQGVTTEAFF; CDR3nt: TGTGCCAGCTCACCACAGGGGGTGACCACTGAAGCTTTCTTT; abundance: NA; d_gene: NA; j_gene: TRBJ1-1; v_gene: TRBV18
CDR3aa: CASSQSRCSNHDTPLHF; CDR3nt: TGCGCCAGCAGTCAATCGAGGTGCTCAAACCATGATACACCCCTCCACTTT; abundance: NA; d_gene: NA; j_gene: TRBJ1-6; v_gene: TRBV23-1
CDR3aa: CASSLAGGRQDTQYF; CDR3nt: TGTGCCAGCAGCCTAGCGGGGGGGCGTCAAGATACGCAGTATTTT; abundance: NA; d_gene: TRBD2; j_gene: TRBJ2-3; v_gene: TRBV4-2
CDR3aa: CASSFGGLYGGTQYF; CDR3nt: TGTGCCAGCAGCTTTGGAGGACTTTACGGCGGTACGCAGTATTTT; abundance: NA; d_gene: NA; j_gene: TRBJ2-3; v_gene: TRBV7-3
CDR3aa: CASSLTGPTDTQYF; CDR3nt: TGTGCCAGCAGCTTAACTGGCCCAACAGATACGCAGTATTTT; abundance: NA; d_gene: NA; j_gene: TRBJ2-3; v_gene: TRBV7-3
CDR3aa: CASSQDGGLQPQHF; CDR3nt: TGTGCCAGCAGCCAAGACGGCGGTCTTCAGCCCCAGCATTTT; abundance: NA; d_gene: NA; j_gene: TRBJ1-5; v_gene: TRBV4-2
CDR3aa: CASSDRGRWVGEKLFF; CDR3nt: TGTGCCAGCAGTGACAGGGGGCGATGGGTTGGTGAAAAACTGTTTTTT; abundance: NA; d_gene: TRBD1; j_gene: TRBJ1-4; v_gene: TRBV6-1